Below, one TCR beta chain is given with its context. The specificity of this receptor is unknown. Qualities for individual bases were not recorded, and no much larger clone is one base off. This entry comes from a study of persistence of HIV-infected CD4 T cells (dated by TCRdb to 2018 to 2021). General notes on the study: Participants had been on suppressive ART for a median of around 8 years. TCRbeta sequencing assessed the clonality of all cells in each sorted population, while proviral sequencing assessed the clonality of infected cells. CMV- and HIV-1 Gag-responding CD4+ T cells were isolated from ART-treated individuals so that antigen-driven clonal expansion of HIV-1-infected cells could be examined. For the TCR cluster analysis across participants, about 8 participants were included for CMV and about 7 participants for Gag. Anti-CD3/anti-CD28 stimulation activated a higher proportion of cells, with a lower memory fraction, than antigen stimulation. Peripheral blood samples of up to about 200 mL were taken at multiple time points, with the exception of a couple of participants who underwent leukapheresis at a single time point. Broader findings and caveats from the paper: Because the TCR analyses were done in bulk, restricting them to just the rare CMV-responding cells that actually carried HIV-1 proviruses was not possible. TCRbeta richness in CMV- and Gag-responding cells was significantly lower than in anti-CD3/anti-CD28-responding cells; CMV-responding cells had higher oligoclonality than CD3/CD28-stimulated and Gag-responding cells. Antigen-responding cells were enriched for degenerate expanded CDR3beta sequences, which suggests convergent selection of CD4+ responses to CMV and Gag. Few individuals were included in the study, and only a limited range of antigens was tested. TCR oligoclonality correlated with proviral oligoclonality within the same sorted populations.

The immunoSEQ hsTCRB assay version 4 in survey mode was used to sequence TCRbeta repertoires from genomic DNA. For TCRbeta sequencing, genomic DNA was diluted to approximately 9.6 ng/uL, and up to 1 ug was used per sample. The published analysis was carried out like this. TCRbeta data were analyzed in ImmunoSeq Analyzer 3.0, with diversity computed on productive nucleotide rearrangements. Using the Immunarch R package, lower-bound TCR diversity was estimated with the improved Chao index and clonality was estimated with the Gini coefficient. Different nucleotide rearrangements encoding the same CDR3beta amino acid sequence were treated as distinct clonotypes. TCRbeta sequences significantly enriched in antigen-responding cells relative to anti-CD3/anti-CD28-activated cells were identified by differential abundance analysis. GLIPH2 clustered TCRs by predicted peptide-MHC specificity, both within individual participants and across merged participant data sets. Entries here come from immuneACCESS through TCRdb and include only in-frame sequences with V and J called. Some clones fail to appear in such tables; in the studies checked, an unresolved V gene covers under half of the shortfall, and the cause of the remainder is unknown. For V, J and clone size, that table is used; D and trimming come from the DNA. The sample table contains about 43,000 clones; only one count was recorded for more than 80% of them. The leading ten clones occupy approximately 1% of the sample.

The sample's treatment or condition label is to be understood as: suppressive antiretroviral therapy. Cells were stimulated with anti-CD3/anti-CD28 magnetic beads as a nonspecific positive control representing the CD4+ T cell repertoire. CD4+ T cells that responded were sorted based on upregulation of both CD40 ligand and CD69. HIV-1-infected adults in whom suppressive ART had been started during chronic infection were enrolled as participants. For at least 4 years, the participants' plasma HIV-1 RNA had been undetectable, below 50 copies/mL. To be included, a participant needed positive CMV serology and a CD4+ T cell count above 400 cells/uL. Before stimulation, PBMCs were isolated using density centrifugation and then depleted of CD8+ T cells. CD8-depleted PBMCs were stimulated for 15 to 20 hours with anti-CD28/CD49d costimulation, CD40-blocking antibody and enfuvirtide to prevent new infections. Cell sorting was performed on a Beckman Coulter MoFlo Legacy or XDP sorter, and dead cells were excluded with propidium iodide. Genomic DNA was extracted using the QIAamp DNA Mini Kit for samples with more than one million cells and using the Quick-DNA Microprep Kit for all other samples.

The CDR3 starts with the cysteine, ends with the phenylalanine, and has 11 residues. Kept here is only the CDR3 DNA, which spans 33 bases and is read in frame from base 1. V loses 2 bases of germline sequence and J loses 6 bases, and the interval between the two ends is 5 bases. The germline V gene supplies CDR1 MDHEN and CDR2 SYDVKM. The chain uses TRBV28 and TRBJ2-7; the D gene assignment is ambiguous. The TCR comes from an adult man with HIV who was CMV-seropositive. The sample here was CD4+ T cells sorted from PBMCs after roughly 18-hour stimulation, taken from a patient who received antiretroviral therapy. Explained via the paper, the cell subset or site label denotes: CD40L+CD69+ CD4 T cells responding to anti-CD3/anti-CD28 beads, representing the overall repertoire. The CDR3 reads as follows: CASSLGREQYF. The DNA reads TGTGCCAGCAGTTTAGGGCGCGAGCAGTACTTC.